These 9 T cell receptor beta chains originate from one sample sequenced in a study of long-term antiretroviral therapy in people with HIV. Runs used v3.0 of the immunoSEQ assay and were done at survey level. The assay was immunoSEQ multiplex PCR, and TCRdb's table has in-frame clones only and misses some. Of about 35,000 clones in the sample, about four fifths are singletons; the top ten hold roughly 3.5%. The input for sequencing was unsorted PBMCs, taken 3 years after starting antiretroviral therapy. These receptors were collected from a man aged 50 or older with HIV.

V is TRBV4-2 and J is TRBJ1-2; 7 bases align to TRBD1. After removal of 5 bases from V and 4 bases from J, the junction contained 10 bases not matched to a gene. This CDR3 spans 15 amino acids. In germline, CDR1 is LGHNA, CDR2 YNFKEQ. CDR3 residues: CASSRQGDYRYGYTF. CDR3 in DNA: TGTGCCAGCAGCAGACAGGGCGACTATCGCTATGGCTACACCTTC.

The gene calls are TRBV2 and TRBJ2-7, with 13 bases lining up with TRBD2. Germline lookup yields CDR1 SNHLY and CDR2 FYNNEI. Trimming cost V 6 bases and J 9 bases; bases outside gene matches: 8. This CDR3 has 14 residues. DNA for the CDR3: TGTGCCAGCAGCGGACTAGCGGGGGTTCCCAGGCAGTACTTC. This codes for CASSGLAGVPRQYF.

Here the CDR3 reads CASSYSGGEPAYEQYF. The CDR3 coding sequence is TGTGCCAGCAGTTACTCAGGGGGAGAACCGGCGTACGAGCAGTACTTC. The chain links TRBV6-6 to TRBJ2-7, with TRBD1 as a possible D gene (6 bases). This CDR3 has 16 residues. Trimming stripped 0 bases from V and 4 bases from J, with 16 bases between. CDR1 and CDR2 (germline): MNHNY, SVGAGI (reference sequence).

In its sample, this clone was seen a few times. The chain links TRBV19 to TRBJ1-2, with 7 bases lining up with TRBD1. V shed 4 bases, J shed 8 bases, and the junction held 7 bases outside the gene matches. The CDR3 is 13 amino acids. Germline assignment: CDR1 LNHDA and CDR2 SQIVND (reference sequence). For the CDR3, the DNA is TGTGCCAGTAGTACTCGGACAGGTCGGGGCTACACCTTC. Its protein product is CASSTRTGRGYTF.

The rearrangement uses TRBV29-1 and TRBJ1-3, with D unresolved. The ends were cut back, 6 bases at V and 4 bases at J, with 13 bases in the middle. The CDR3 is 13 amino acids. CDR1 is SQVTM, CDR2 ANQGSEA, per germline. Here the CDR3 DNA reads TGCAGCGTCCTGAGCTCCCCAGGAAACACCATATATTTT. Translated, it gives CSVLSSPGNTIYF. Full variable domain (rest looked up from reference TRBV29-1 and TRBJ1-3): SAVISQKPSRDICQRGTSLTIQCQVDSQVTMMFWYRQQPGQSLTLIATANQGSEATYESGFVIDKFPISRPNLTFSTLTVSNMSPEDSSIYLCSVLSSPGNTIYFGEGSWLTVV.

This clone was detected only once. The rearrangement links TRBV4-3 to TRBJ2-7; D might be TRBD2 (5 bases). Trimming pared 0 bases from V and 1 base from J, leaving 10 bases between. The V gene's germline CDR1 is LGHNA and CDR2 YSLEER. The CDR3 extends over 15 amino acids. The chain's CDR3 is CASSQDRGLSYEQYF. The CDR3, as DNA: TGCGCCAGCAGCCAAGATCGAGGGTTGTCCTACGAGCAGTACTTC.

The DNA of the CDR3 is TGTGCTAGTGCCCCTGACGTAATTTCCAATCAGCCCCAGCATTTT. This sequence encodes CASAPDVISNQPQHF. The chain is built from TRBV12-5 and TRBJ1-5; D gene unclear. This CDR3 comprises 15 residues. CDR1 and CDR2 (germline): LGHNT, FRNRAP. Trimming stripped 7 bases from V and 3 bases from J, with 16 bases between.

The chain combines TRBV6-1 with TRBJ2-7, with 9 bases matching TRBD1. Germline loops: CDR1 MNHNS, CDR2 SASEGT. Trimming removed 8 bases from V and 4 bases from J; junction bases left unmatched: 12. The CDR3 is 15 amino acids. Here the CDR3 reads CASSRVGTGKYEQYF. For the CDR3, the DNA is TGTGCCAGCTCCCGCGTCGGGACAGGGAAGTACGAGCAGTACTTC.

This chain connects TRBV27 to TRBJ2-7; 8 bases are a match to TRBD1. CDR1 and CDR2 (germline): MNHEY, SMNVEV (reference sequence). The CDR3 extends over 14 amino acids. Trimming cost V 2 bases and J 8 bases; bases outside gene matches: 8. The CDR3 coding sequence is TGTGCCAGCAGTTTAGGCCCACAGGGGGACAAGCAGTACTTC. Amino acid sequence: CASSLGPQGDKQYF.